Below are 20 T cell receptor beta chains sequenced from a single sample in a study of early T cells in non-severe SARS-CoV-2 infection. Each CDR3 protein gets one entry after TCRdb re-called the 5' RACE reads with MiXCR. The profile shows approximately 37,000 distinct CDR3 sequences, 5% to 6.5% of them singletons. The starting material was whole blood, obtained at baseline. The source of these receptors is an adult who was a healthcare worker with PCR-confirmed SARS-CoV-2 infection or an uninfected control (not recorded which).

The rearrangement uses TRBV28 and TRBJ2-3; D is possibly TRBD1 (6 bases). Trimming took 4 bases from V and 3 from J, leaving 11 bases between them. The CDR3 runs 14 residues. Germline loops: CDR1 MDHEN, CDR2 SYDVKM. The CDR3 DNA sequence: TGTGCCAGCAGTTCCCGGACAGAAACAGATACGCAGTATTTT. Encoded protein: CASSSRTETDTQYF.

This clonotype has at least ten counts. This chain joins TRBV20-1 and TRBJ2-5; TRBD1 matches at 10 bases. Germline CDR1 reads DFQATT; CDR2 reads SNEGSKA (reference sequence). The CDR3 contains 14 residues. Trimming took 3 bases from V and 5 from J; bases not matched to a gene: 6. Written as DNA, the CDR3 is TGCAGTGCTAGCCGACAGGGGGCGGGGGAGACCCAGTACTTC. It yields the protein CSASRQGAGETQYF.

Comments on this clonotype: Possible read error: a much larger clone is one base away. The rearrangement links TRBV28 to TRBJ2-3; D is possibly TRBD2 (6 bases). The CDR3 has 16 residues. Looked up from germline, CDR1 is MDHEN and CDR2 is SYDVKM. Trimming stripped 6 bases from V and 4 bases from J, with 20 bases between. CDR3 nucleotide sequence: TGTGCCAGCAGGCTTAGTTATGCTAGCGTTTCAGATACGCAGTATTTT. Translated, it gives CASRLSYASVSDTQYF. Looking up the rest from reference TRBV28 and TRBJ2-3 gives the full variable domain: DVKVTQSSRYLVKRTGEKVFLECVQDMDHENMFWYRQDPGLGLRLIYFSYDVKMKEKGDIPEGYSVSREKKERFSLILESASTNQTSMYLCASRLSYASVSDTQYFGPGTRLTVL.

This clonotype was found many times. The V and J genes are TRBV7-2 and TRBJ2-4; no clear D gene. V was cut by 3 bases and J by 7 bases, with 13 bases left in between. Germline CDR1 is SGHTA and CDR2 is FQGNSA. The CDR3 spans 14 residues. CDR3 in amino acids: CASSLDLIVNIQYF. The CDR3 DNA reads as TGTGCCAGCAGCTTGGACCTTATCGTTAACATTCAGTACTTC. The whole variable domain, remainder taken from reference TRBV7-2 and TRBJ2-4, is GAGVSQSPSNKVTEKGKDVELRCDPISGHTALYWYRQSLGQGLEFLIYFQGNSAPDKSGLPSDRFSAERTGGSVSTLTIQRTQQEDSAVYLCASSLDLIVNIQYFGAGTRLSVL.

This clonotype was counted ten times or more. The chain has TRBV6-1 and TRBJ2-7; D is undetermined. Germline CDR1 MNHNS, CDR2 SASEGT. Trimming took 1 base from V and 4 from J, leaving 2 bases between them. The CDR3 is 11 residues long. CDR3 region: CASSEEYEQYF. In DNA form, the CDR3 reads TGTGCCAGCAGTGAAGAGTACGAGCAGTACTTC.

This clonotype appeared many times. The V gene is TRBV3-1, the J gene TRBJ2-7, with 7 nucleotides matching TRBD2. J was trimmed by 6 bases and V by 4 bases; bases with no gene match: 3. Per germline, CDR1 LGHDT and CDR2 YNNKEL (reference sequence). The CDR3 has 12 amino acids. The CDR3 loop is CASSRLASEQYF. The CDR3 DNA is TGTGCCAGCAGCCGACTAGCTAGCGAGCAGTACTTC.

This clonotype was recorded at least ten times. This chain links TRBV15 with TRBJ2-7; 8 bases line up with TRBD1. After removal of 6 bases from V and 0 bases from J, the junction contained 7 bases not matched to a gene. Germline V gives CDR1 LNHNV, CDR2 YYDKDF (reference sequence). There are 15 residues in the CDR3. The CDR3 nucleotides read TGTGCCACCAGGTTGCAGGGGGCCGGCTCCTACGAGCAGTACTTC. Translated: CATRLQGAGSYEQYF.

This clonotype appeared many times. The CDR3 region has the DNA TGTGCCAGTAGGATGACAGAAAAACTGTTTTTT. It yields the protein CASRMTEKLFF. This chain links TRBV19 with TRBJ1-4; D is unresolved. The CDR3 consists of 11 residues. V was trimmed by 6 bases and J by 8 bases, leaving 7 bases between them. CDR1 LNHDA and CDR2 SQIVND come from the germline V gene (reference sequence).

This clonotype has just a few counts. The rearrangement links TRBV18 to TRBJ2-7, with D tentatively TRBD1 (5 bases). The V gene lost 2 bases and the J gene lost 4 bases, with 15 bases spanning the gap. Germline V gene lookup returns CDR1 KGHSH and CDR2 LQKENI. CDR3 length: 15 residues. In nucleotides, the CDR3 is TGTGCCAGCTCACCAGGGCGACAGCGAGAGTACGAGCAGTACTTC. The encoded protein is CASSPGRQREYEQYF. Looking up the rest from reference TRBV18 and TRBJ2-7 gives the full variable domain: NAGVMQNPRHLVRRRGQEARLRCSPMKGHSHVYWYRQLPEEGLKFMVYLQKENIIDESGMPKERFSAEFPKEGPSILRIQQVVRGDSAAYFCASSPGRQREYEQYFGPGTRLTVT.

In its sample, this clonotype was seen many times. The rearrangement uses TRBV7-9 and TRBJ1-1; 7 nucleotides align to TRBD1. This CDR3 spans 15 amino acids. J gave up 1 base and V 1 base, and 3 bases lay outside the gene matches. CDR1 is SEHNR and CDR2 is FQNEAQ in the germline V gene (reference sequence). The CDR3 is CASSLVTGENTEAFF. CDR3 bases: TGTGCCAGCAGCTTAGTTACAGGGGAGAACACTGAAGCTTTCTTT.

This sequence joins TRBV10-3 and TRBJ1-2, with TRBD1 as a possible D gene (6 bases). V lost 0 bases, J lost 3 bases, and 8 bases lay in between. The CDR3 is made up of 14 amino acids. CDR1 is ENHRY and CDR2 is SYGVKD in the germline V gene. The CDR3 region is CAISESKGDYGYTF. CDR3 coding DNA: TGTGCCATCAGTGAGTCAAAGGGGGACTATGGCTACACCTTC.

Many counts were recorded for this clonotype. The chain combines TRBV7-6 with TRBJ2-5; D is unresolved. Germline V CDR1 and CDR2: SGHVS, FNYEAQ. This CDR3 has 11 residues. The V end lost 10 bases, the J end lost 1 base, and 7 bases lay between the germline ends. CDR3 protein: CATRVQETQYF. The CDR3 DNA reads TGTGCCACCCGGGTCCAAGAGACCCAGTACTTC.

In this sample, this clonotype turned up many times. V usage is TRBV11-2 and J usage is TRBJ1-2; the match to TRBD1 covers 8 bases. The V segment lost 4 bases and the J segment 5 bases; nucleotides outside the gene matches: 12. The V gene's germline CDR1 is SGHAT and CDR2 FQNNGV. The CDR3 is made up of 16 amino acids. CDR3 region: CASSSIRGRRQYGYTF. Here the CDR3 DNA reads TGTGCCAGCAGCTCTATCAGGGGGCGCCGACAATATGGCTACACCTTC.

This clonotype came up many times. This chain connects TRBV6-5 to TRBJ2-3, with D perhaps assigned TRBD1 or TRBD2 (5 bases each). Trimming took 0 bases from V and 1 from J, leaving 8 bases between them. Germline V gene lookup returns CDR1 MNHEY and CDR2 SVGAGI. The CDR3 contains 15 residues. The CDR3 loop is CASSYSGVGTDTQYF. CDR3 DNA: TGTGCCAGCAGTTACTCGGGGGTCGGCACAGATACGCAGTATTTT.

This clonotype appeared many times. This chain connects TRBV6-5 to TRBJ1-3; TRBD1 is a possible D gene (6 bases). Trimming took 2 bases from V and 4 from J, leaving 27 bases between them. Per germline, CDR1 MNHEY and CDR2 SVGAGI. The CDR3 contains 20 residues. The CDR3 is CASSYLSPATGLYGGNTIYF. Here the CDR3 DNA reads TGTGCCAGCAGTTACCTCTCCCCCGCTACAGGGCTGTATGGAGGAAACACCATATATTTT.

This clonotype was counted at least ten times. This chain links TRBV29-1 with TRBJ2-6; 8 bases map to TRBD1. V was clipped by 3 bases and J by 2 bases; unmatched bases: 3. This CDR3 region has 15 residues. Germline lookup yields CDR1 SQVTM and CDR2 ANQGSEA. The CDR3 nucleotides are TGCAGCGTTGAGGAGACAGGGGCTGGGGCCAACGTCCTGACTTTC. Protein product: CSVEETGAGANVLTF.

Concerning this clonotype itself: The junction differs from germline at one of its ends, possibly a read error. The chain uses TRBV6-5 and TRBJ2-5; 11 nucleotides align to TRBD2. Germline CDR1 is MNHEY and CDR2 is SVGAGI. The CDR3 has 14 residues. CDR3 loop: CASGYGTSGETQYF. CDR3 DNA: TGTGCCAGCGGTTACGGGACTAGCGGAGAGACCCAGTACTTC.

The table lists this clonotype with many counts. The chain carries TRBV5-1 and TRBJ1-1; D is ambiguous. The CDR3 extends over 15 amino acids. V gave up 0 bases and J gave up 1 base, with 10 bases separating them. CDR1 is SGHRS, CDR2 YFSETQ, per germline. In DNA form, the CDR3 reads TGCGCCAGCAGCTTGGGAGTAGGAAGGAACACTGAAGCTTTCTTT. It encodes CASSLGVGRNTEAFF.

This clonotype has a count of ten or more. The rearrangement uses TRBV12-2 and TRBJ2-7; no DNA check was done on the table's D call, TRBD1. TRBV12-2 is a pseudogene. The CDR3 length is 12 residues. The CDR3 DNA sequence: TGTGCAAGTCGCCAGAGGAGCCCGGGGCAGTACGTC. The encoded protein is CASRQRSPGQYV.

This clonotype was seen at least ten times. This chain links TRBV12-5 with TRBJ2-1; TRBD1 is a possible D gene (5 bases). The V gene's germline CDR1 is LGHNT and CDR2 FRNRAP. V was pared by 5 bases and J by 4 bases, with 18 bases between. The CDR3 has 16 amino acids. CDR3 bases: TGTGCTAGTGGTCCACACTCCGGACAAGCTTACAATGAGCAGTTCTTC. Translation: CASGPHSGQAYNEQFF.